This entry lists 9 T cell receptor beta chains sequenced from one sample in a study of T cell responses to AZD1222 COVID-19 vaccine. Generated by immunoSEQ multiplex PCR, the TCRdb table keeps only in-frame clones and is missing some. In the table there are under 200,000 clones, 88% of which are singletons. Here the sequenced sample was peripheral blood, taken 28 days after the second AZD1222 dose. Every receptor here comes from an adult who received the AZD1222 COVID-19 vaccine.

The chain has TRBV7-8 and TRBJ1-5, with D hard to call. CDR3 length: 14 residues. Between the trimmed V and J ends, which lost 2 bases and 6 bases, there was a span of 11 bases. Germline V gene data show CDR1 as SGHVS and CDR2 as FQNEAQ. The CDR3 here is CASSLRELRQPQHF. For the CDR3, the DNA is TGTGCCAGCAGCTTACGGGAGTTGCGTCAGCCCCAGCATTTT.

The chain carries TRBV12-5 and TRBJ1-3; 7 bases match TRBD1. Germline assignment: CDR1 LGHNT and CDR2 FRNRAP. This CDR3 has 14 residues. V trimming: 6 bases; J trimming: 2 bases; junction bases outside the gene matches: 4. The CDR3 sequence: CASGTGRTGNTIYF. The CDR3, as DNA: TGTGCTAGTGGGACAGGGAGAACTGGAAACACCATATATTTT.

V and J are TRBV30 and TRBJ1-1; D call uncertain. The V gene lost 1 base and the J gene lost 6 bases, with 9 bases spanning the gap. This CDR3 is built from 12 residues. Germline lookup yields CDR1 GTSNPN and CDR2 SVGIG (reference sequence). The CDR3 region has the DNA TGTGCCTGGAGTGCGACGGTCGCTGAAGCTTTCTTT. This encodes CAWSATVAEAFF.

This chain links TRBV7-2 with TRBJ1-5, with D possibly being TRBD1 (5 bases). Germline V lookup: CDR1 SGHTA, CDR2 FQGNSA. Trimming cost V 3 bases and J 9 bases, with 18 bases left between them. This CDR3 is 15 amino acids long. The CDR3 DNA reads as TGTGCCAGCAGCTTCGGAGTGCAGGGCTCACGGCCCCAGCATTTT. This translates into CASSFGVQGSRPQHF.

The V call is TRBV29-1, the J call TRBJ1-1; possibly TRBD1 for D (6 bases). CDR3 length: 18 residues. Trimming took 0 bases from V and 3 from J, leaving 23 bases between them. The germline gives CDR1 SQVTM, CDR2 ANQGSEA. CDR3 amino acids: CSVEDDYSRQGLYTEAFF. The CDR3 DNA is TGCAGCGTTGAAGATGACTATTCCCGCCAGGGGTTGTACACTGAAGCTTTCTTT.

This sequence joins TRBV2 and TRBJ2-7, with D hard to call. The CDR3 is 14 residues long. Per the germline V gene, CDR1 is SNHLY and CDR2 is FYNNEI. Trimming shortened V by 5 bases and J by 2 bases, and 13 bases separated the two germline ends. The CDR3 loop is CASSFESDAYEQYF. CDR3 in DNA: TGTGCCAGCAGTTTCGAATCGGACGCCTACGAGCAGTACTTC.

The rearrangement joins TRBV24-1 to TRBJ2-1; D is unresolved. Trimming shortened V by 4 bases and J by 9 bases, and 12 bases separated the two germline ends. The germline gives CDR1 KGHDR, CDR2 SFDVKD. The CDR3 extends over 13 amino acids. The CDR3 here is CATSDRPFIEQFF. CDR3 sequence (DNA): TGTGCCACCAGTGACCGGCCCTTTATTGAGCAGTTCTTC.

This chain links TRBV29-1 with TRBJ2-5; 13 positions match TRBD2. Germline loops: CDR1 SQVTM, CDR2 ANQGSEA. V gave up 7 bases and J gave up 4 bases; unmatched junction bases: 6. This CDR3 has 14 amino acids. Written as DNA, the CDR3 is TGCAGCGCCAGGACTAGCGGGGGATCAGAGACCCAGTACTTC. This sequence encodes CSARTSGGSETQYF.

The chain employs TRBV2 and TRBJ1-1, with D tentatively TRBD1 (6 bases). The CDR3 loop spans 13 amino acids. Germline CDR1 SNHLY, CDR2 FYNNEI. Trimming took 4 bases from V and 4 from J, leaving 10 bases between them. The CDR3 protein is CASSVQGPTEAFF. The CDR3 coding sequence is TGTGCCAGCAGTGTTCAGGGGCCCACTGAAGCTTTCTTT.